Listed below are T cell receptor beta chains from one sample, sequenced in a study of blood T cell repertoires in COVID-19. Clones were read by immunoSEQ multiplex PCR, and TCRdb kept only the in-frame ones, dropping some. The data show a few hundred thousand clones, with roughly 85% seen just once and approximately 3.5% held by the top ten. The sequenced sample was peripheral blood. The source of these receptors is a woman aged 18-29 years with acute or convalescent COVID-19. Each CDR3 is given with its conserved first and last residue. The D gene is left open where the match is weak. For some rows the clone size is stated as once, few or many, or as a class when expanded; others skip it.

abundance: NA; d_gene: TRBD2; v_gene: TRBV4-3; len: 16; j_gene: TRBJ2-3; CDR3nt: TGCGCCAGCAGCCAAGATACGAGCGGGAGGCCAGATACGCAGTATTTT; CDR3aa: CASSQDTSGRPDTQYF
abundance: NA; d_gene: TRBD1; v_gene: TRBV5-1; len: 16; j_gene: TRBJ2-1; CDR3nt: TGCGCCAGCAGCTTGGCCGGGACAGCCTACATGGATGAGCAGTTCTTC; CDR3aa: CASSLAGTAYMDEQFF
abundance: NA; d_gene: NA; v_gene: TRBV4-3; len: 14; j_gene: TRBJ1-1; CDR3nt: TGCGCCAGCAGCCAAGATTGGGGACAAACTGAAGCTTTCTTT; CDR3aa: CASSQDWGQTEAFF
abundance: NA; d_gene: NA; v_gene: TRBV11-2; len: 15; j_gene: TRBJ1-5; CDR3nt: TGTGCCAGCAGCGCCAGGGGATCCAGCAATCAGCCCCAGCATTTT; CDR3aa: CASSARGSSNQPQHF
abundance: few; d_gene: NA; v_gene: TRBV7-2; len: 15; j_gene: TRBJ1-2; CDR3nt: TGTGCCAGCATCCAAACCGGAGTAAGGGGATGGGGCTACACCTTC; CDR3aa: CASIQTGVRGWGYTF
abundance: few; d_gene: TRBD1; v_gene: TRBV2; len: 13; j_gene: TRBJ1-4; CDR3nt: TGTGCCAGCGGGACAGGGTCAAAAGAAAAACTGTTTTTT; CDR3aa: CASGTGSKEKLFF
abundance: once; d_gene: TRBD1; v_gene: TRBV19; len: 15; j_gene: TRBJ1-2; CDR3nt: TGTGCCAGTAGTGCCTACGGGACAGCACAATATGGCTACACCTTC; CDR3aa: CASSAYGTAQYGYTF
abundance: once; d_gene: TRBD1; v_gene: TRBV11-2; len: 16; j_gene: TRBJ1-1; CDR3nt: TGTGCCAGCAGCGTAGGACAGGGGTTGGGGAACACTGAAGCTTTCTTT; CDR3aa: CASSVGQGLGNTEAFF
abundance: once; d_gene: NA; v_gene: TRBV7-3; len: 16; j_gene: TRBJ2-6; CDR3nt: TGTGCCAGCAGCTTGCTTGGACTCTCTGGGGCCAACGTCCTGACTTTC; CDR3aa: CASSLLGLSGANVLTF
abundance: NA; d_gene: TRBD2; v_gene: TRBV3-1/TRBV3-2; len: 16; j_gene: TRBJ2-5; CDR3nt: TGTGCCAGCAGTGGACTAGCGGGAGGAGGTGAGGAGACCCAGTACTTC; CDR3aa: CASSGLAGGGEETQYF
abundance: once; d_gene: NA; v_gene: TRBV28; len: 13; j_gene: TRBJ2-3; CDR3nt: TGTGCCAGCTCTACCGAGGTCGCAGATACGCAGTATTTT; CDR3aa: CASSTEVADTQYF
abundance: few; d_gene: NA; v_gene: TRBV5-1; len: 15; j_gene: TRBJ1-3; CDR3nt: TGCGCCAGCAGCACAGGGTCTTCCTCTGGAAACACCATATATTTT; CDR3aa: CASSTGSSSGNTIYF
abundance: NA; d_gene: TRBD1; v_gene: TRBV23-1; len: 13; j_gene: TRBJ2-7; CDR3nt: TGCGCCAGCAGACCGGGACAGGGTTACGAGCAGTACTTC; CDR3aa: CASRPGQGYEQYF
abundance: NA; d_gene: NA; v_gene: TRBV4-1; len: 15; j_gene: TRBJ1-1; CDR3nt: TGCGCCAGCAGCCAAGGAGGCGGCGGTCTCACTGAAGCTTTCTTT; CDR3aa: CASSQGGGGLTEAFF
abundance: NA; d_gene: NA; v_gene: TRBV5-1; len: 15; j_gene: TRBJ2-2; CDR3nt: TGCGCCAGCAGCTTCGGGGGAAGTAACACCGGGGAGCTGTTTTTT; CDR3aa: CASSFGGSNTGELFF
abundance: NA; d_gene: NA; v_gene: TRBV5-6; len: 13; j_gene: TRBJ1-4; CDR3nt: TGTGCCAGCAGCTTACAGGTTCGGGAAAAACTGTTTTTT; CDR3aa: CASSLQVREKLFF
abundance: NA; d_gene: NA; v_gene: TRBV7-9; len: 12; j_gene: TRBJ1-2; CDR3nt: TGTGCCAGCAGCTTAGGGGCAAATGGCTACACCTTC; CDR3aa: CASSLGANGYTF
abundance: NA; d_gene: NA; v_gene: TRBV19; len: 17; j_gene: TRBJ2-2; CDR3nt: TGTGCCAGTAGTCCCCGGGGTGGGGGCGCATTCTCCGGGGAGCTGTTTTTT; CDR3aa: CASSPRGGGAFSGELFF
abundance: NA; d_gene: TRBD2; v_gene: TRBV6-2/TRBV6-3; len: 15; j_gene: TRBJ2-3; CDR3nt: TGTGCCAGCAGACCTCGGACTAGCGGGAGTTATACGCAGTATTTT; CDR3aa: CASRPRTSGSYTQYF
abundance: NA; d_gene: TRBD2; v_gene: TRBV10-1; len: 14; j_gene: TRBJ2-7; CDR3nt: TGCGCCAATAGCTTACTAGCGGGAGTCTACGAGCAGTACTTC; CDR3aa: CANSLLAGVYEQYF
abundance: NA; d_gene: NA; v_gene: TRBV18; len: 13; j_gene: TRBJ1-1; CDR3nt: TGTGCCAGCTCACCACCCGCGGGGACTGAAGCTTTCTTT; CDR3aa: CASSPPAGTEAFF
abundance: NA; d_gene: TRBD2; v_gene: TRBV11-2; len: 14; j_gene: TRBJ2-5; CDR3nt: TGTGCCAGCAGCTTAAGGCGGGAGCGGGAGACCCAGTACTTC; CDR3aa: CASSLRRERETQYF
abundance: NA; d_gene: TRBD1; v_gene: TRBV5-1; len: 15; j_gene: TRBJ2-2; CDR3nt: TGCGCCAGCAGCTTTACAGGGGGCGATGCCGGGGAGCTGTTTTTT; CDR3aa: CASSFTGGDAGELFF
abundance: NA; d_gene: TRBD2; v_gene: TRBV6-6; len: 15; j_gene: TRBJ2-7; CDR3nt: TGTGCCAGCAGTCTGCGTACTAGCGGAACCTACGAGCAGTACTTC; CDR3aa: CASSLRTSGTYEQYF
abundance: NA; d_gene: TRBD2; v_gene: TRBV5-4; len: 13; j_gene: TRBJ2-5; CDR3nt: TGTGCCAGCAGCACTGGGGGGGGAGAGACCCAGTACTTC; CDR3aa: CASSTGGGETQYF
abundance: few; d_gene: TRBD2; v_gene: TRBV6-1; len: 15; j_gene: TRBJ2-2; CDR3nt: TGTGCCAGCAGTGAAACGGGGGGGGACACCGGGGAGCTGTTTTTT; CDR3aa: CASSETGGDTGELFF
abundance: once; d_gene: NA; v_gene: TRBV5-5; len: 15; j_gene: TRBJ1-2; CDR3nt: TGTGCCAGCAGCCTCGTCCACGGTCGTGGAGATGGCTACACCTTC; CDR3aa: CASSLVHGRGDGYTF
abundance: NA; d_gene: TRBD1; v_gene: TRBV6-5; len: 15; j_gene: TRBJ1-2; CDR3nt: TGTGCCAGCAGTAGGGAACCAGGGGGCGCGAATGGCTACACCTTC; CDR3aa: CASSREPGGANGYTF
abundance: NA; d_gene: NA; v_gene: TRBV7-8; len: 14; j_gene: TRBJ2-5; CDR3nt: TGTGCCAGCAGCTTCCAGGGGACGCAAGAGACCCAGTACTTC; CDR3aa: CASSFQGTQETQYF
abundance: NA; d_gene: TRBD2; v_gene: TRBV6-1; len: 18; j_gene: TRBJ2-3; CDR3nt: TGTGCCAGCAGTGATCAGCCTATTCACGGCGGGAGAACAGATACGCAGTATTTT; CDR3aa: CASSDQPIHGGRTDTQYF
abundance: NA; d_gene: NA; v_gene: TRBV7-2; len: 15; j_gene: TRBJ2-3; CDR3nt: TGTGCCAGCAGAAATATGGGCGGGCGAGCAGATACGCAGTATTTT; CDR3aa: CASRNMGGRADTQYF
abundance: NA; d_gene: TRBD1; v_gene: TRBV7-3; len: 20; j_gene: TRBJ2-4; CDR3nt: TGTGCCAGCAGCTTAACATTTGGGAATAAGGGGGCGCGATGGCCCGACATTCAGTACTTC; CDR3aa: CASSLTFGNKGARWPDIQYF
abundance: NA; d_gene: NA; v_gene: TRBV28; len: 13; j_gene: TRBJ1-2; CDR3nt: TGTGCCAGCAGCCCTGGGGGGGACTATGGCTACACCTTC; CDR3aa: CASSPGGDYGYTF
abundance: NA; d_gene: NA; v_gene: TRBV19; len: 16; j_gene: TRBJ1-6; CDR3nt: TGTGCCAGTAGTATTAGCGGGTGGCAGTTAAATTCACCCCTCCACTTT; CDR3aa: CASSISGWQLNSPLHF
abundance: NA; d_gene: TRBD1; v_gene: TRBV28; len: 15; j_gene: TRBJ1-2; CDR3nt: TGTGCCAGCAGTTTTACAGACAGGGGTGTTGACGGCTACACCTTC; CDR3aa: CASSFTDRGVDGYTF
abundance: NA; d_gene: NA; v_gene: TRBV5-1; len: 14; j_gene: TRBJ1-1; CDR3nt: TGCGCCAGCAGCTTGGGACAGCCGAACACTGAAGCTTTCTTT; CDR3aa: CASSLGQPNTEAFF
abundance: NA; d_gene: NA; v_gene: TRBV11-2; len: 13; j_gene: TRBJ2-7; CDR3nt: TGTGCCAGCAGCTTAGGCAGTGTCTACGAGCAGTACTTC; CDR3aa: CASSLGSVYEQYF
abundance: NA; d_gene: NA; v_gene: TRBV5-5; len: 15; j_gene: TRBJ1-1; CDR3nt: TGTGCCAGCAGCTTGGGAGCGAATATGAACACTGAAGCTTTCTTT; CDR3aa: CASSLGANMNTEAFF
abundance: NA; d_gene: TRBD2; v_gene: TRBV7-6; len: 16; j_gene: TRBJ2-5; CDR3nt: TGTGCCAGCAGCTCCGGACGGACTAGCGGGGGTGAGACCCAGTACTTC; CDR3aa: CASSSGRTSGGETQYF
abundance: NA; d_gene: NA; v_gene: TRBV7-9; len: 13; j_gene: TRBJ1-2; CDR3nt: TGTGCCAGCAGCTCGGGACAACGCTATGGCTACACCTTC; CDR3aa: CASSSGQRYGYTF
abundance: NA; d_gene: NA; v_gene: TRBV11-2; len: 16; j_gene: TRBJ2-7; CDR3nt: TGTGCCAGCAGCTTAGGTGGCGAGCCTTCGGGCTACGAGCAGTACTTC; CDR3aa: CASSLGGEPSGYEQYF
abundance: NA; d_gene: TRBD1; v_gene: TRBV18; len: 15; j_gene: TRBJ1-4; CDR3nt: TGTGCCAGCTCATCTCAACAGGGGAGCGGGGAAAAACTGTTTTTT; CDR3aa: CASSSQQGSGEKLFF
abundance: NA; d_gene: NA; v_gene: TRBV5-1; len: 16; j_gene: TRBJ1-1; CDR3nt: TGCGCCAGCAGCTTTGGCTTCGGGACATATAACACTGAAGCTTTCTTT; CDR3aa: CASSFGFGTYNTEAFF
abundance: NA; d_gene: NA; v_gene: TRBV2; len: 17; j_gene: TRBJ1-5; CDR3nt: TGTGCCAGCAGTGAAGCCGAGTGGACACTGGGCAATCAGCCCCAGCATTTT; CDR3aa: CASSEAEWTLGNQPQHF
abundance: NA; d_gene: TRBD1; v_gene: TRBV27; len: 13; j_gene: TRBJ1-1; CDR3nt: TGTGCCAGCCTCCGGACAGGGGGGACTGAAGCTTTCTTT; CDR3aa: CASLRTGGTEAFF
abundance: NA; d_gene: TRBD1; v_gene: TRBV7-9; len: 14; j_gene: TRBJ2-7; CDR3nt: TGTGCCAGCAGCCCAACGACAGGGGGGACCGAGCAGTACTTC; CDR3aa: CASSPTTGGTEQYF
abundance: few; d_gene: NA; v_gene: TRBV7-9; len: 16; j_gene: TRBJ2-1; CDR3nt: TGTGCCAGCAGCTTCCGTGCGGGCTGGGACTACAATGAGCAGTTCTTC; CDR3aa: CASSFRAGWDYNEQFF
abundance: once; d_gene: NA; v_gene: TRBV27; len: 15; j_gene: TRBJ2-5; CDR3nt: TGTGCCAGCAGTTTATCCCACAGAGTACAAGAGACCCAGTACTTC; CDR3aa: CASSLSHRVQETQYF
abundance: few; d_gene: NA; v_gene: TRBV9; len: 14; j_gene: TRBJ2-6; CDR3nt: TGTGCCAGCAGCGCAGTATCGGGGGCCAACGTCCTGACTTTC; CDR3aa: CASSAVSGANVLTF